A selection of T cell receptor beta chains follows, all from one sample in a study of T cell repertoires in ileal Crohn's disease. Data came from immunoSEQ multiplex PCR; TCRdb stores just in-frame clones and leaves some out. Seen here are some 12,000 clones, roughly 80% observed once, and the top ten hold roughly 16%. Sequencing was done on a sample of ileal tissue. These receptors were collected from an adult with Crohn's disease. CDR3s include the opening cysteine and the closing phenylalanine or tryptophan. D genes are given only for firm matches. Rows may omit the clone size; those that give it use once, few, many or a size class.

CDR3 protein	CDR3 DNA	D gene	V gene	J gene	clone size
CASRPQGGDTEAFF	TGTGCCAGCAGACCCCAGGGAGGCGACACTGAAGCTTTCTTT	-	TRBV7-9	TRBJ1-1	once
CASSKWTGGGGDTQYF	TGCGCCAGCAGCAAATGGACAGGGGGCGGCGGGGATACGCAGTATTTT	TRBD1	TRBV5-1	TRBJ2-3	-
CASILGQGAYYEQYF	TGTGCCAGCATCTTGGGACAGGGGGCATATTACGAGCAGTACTTC	TRBD1	TRBV28	TRBJ2-7	-
CAWSLRTGYGYTF	TGTGCCTGGAGTCTTCGGACAGGGTATGGCTACACCTTC	TRBD1	TRBV30	TRBJ1-2	-
CASSLAAGLMEKLFF	TGTGCCAGCAGCTTAGCGGCGGGGTTAATGGAAAAACTGTTTTTT	-	TRBV7-9	TRBJ1-4	-
CASSQEGWDTEAFF	TGCGCCAGCAGCCAAGAGGGCTGGGACACTGAAGCTTTCTTT	-	TRBV4-1	TRBJ1-1	-
CASSDGQFTYEQYF	TGTGCCAGCAGTGATGGGCAGTTCACCTACGAGCAGTACTTC	-	TRBV25-1	TRBJ2-7	-
CASRAWGLIYNEQFF	TGTGCCAGTCGGGCGTGGGGACTGATCTACAATGAGCAGTTCTTC	-	TRBV19	TRBJ2-1	-
CASRAGQVSSYEQYF	TGTGCCAGCCGAGCGGGACAGGTGAGCTCCTACGAGCAGTACTTC	-	TRBV6-1	TRBJ2-7	once
CASSPEGTGETQYF	TGCGCCAGCAGCCCGGAAGGAACAGGAGAGACCCAGTACTTC	-	TRBV5-1	TRBJ2-5	-
CASSLPGTANSYEQYF	TGTGCCAGCAGCTTGCCCGGGACAGCGAACTCCTACGAGCAGTACTTC	TRBD1	TRBV11-2	TRBJ2-7	few
CASILGSSGRAGTQYF	TGTGCCAGCATTCTAGGGTCTAGCGGGAGGGCCGGGACCCAGTACTTC	TRBD2	TRBV6-6	TRBJ2-5	-
CASSEVGGYTF	TGTGCCAGCAGTGAGGTGGGCGGCTACACCTTC	-	TRBV6-1	TRBJ1-2	-
CASRSSGSSYNEQFF	TGCGCCAGCAGGTCTAGCGGATCTTCCTACAATGAGCAGTTCTTC	TRBD2	TRBV5-1	TRBJ2-1	once
CASSPFGVRSGANVLTF	TGTGCCAGCTCACCATTCGGGGTCCGCTCTGGGGCCAACGTCCTGACTTTC	-	TRBV18	TRBJ2-6	-
CASLLAGDLETQYF	TGCGCCAGCTTACTAGCGGGAGATTTAGAGACCCAGTACTTC	TRBD2	TRBV10-1	TRBJ2-5	-
CASSSRGRRNTEAFF	TGTGCCAGCAGCTCCAGGGGGCGGAGAAACACTGAAGCTTTCTTT	TRBD1	TRBV7-9	TRBJ1-1	-
CASSSGGYEQYF	TGTGCCAGCAGTTCGGGGGGCTACGAGCAGTACTTC	TRBD2	TRBV28	TRBJ2-7	-
CASSLFGNIEAFF	TGTGCCAGCAGTCTCTTCGGGAACATTGAAGCTTTCTTT	-	TRBV6-1	TRBJ1-1	-
CASSFYGEETQYF	TGTGCCAGCAGCTTTTACGGGGAAGAGACCCAGTACTTC	-	TRBV11-2	TRBJ2-5	-
CASSISGRETQYF	TGTGCCAGCAGTATTAGCGGGAGGGAGACCCAGTACTTC	TRBD2	TRBV6-1	TRBJ2-5	-
CAWKGQLEYGYTF	TGTGCCTGGAAGGGACAGTTGGAGTATGGCTACACCTTC	TRBD1	TRBV30	TRBJ1-2	-
CASSTQDYLTDTQYF	TGTGCCAGCAGCACCCAGGACTACCTCACAGATACGCAGTATTTT	-	TRBV6-5	TRBJ2-3	-
CASRLERGSVPYEQYF	TGTGCAAGTCGCTTAGAGCGGGGATCTGTTCCCTACGAGCAGTACTTC	-	TRBV12-2	TRBJ2-7	once
CASSPLVTSGVQETQYF	TGTGCCAGCTCACCACTAGTGACTAGCGGGGTCCAAGAGACCCAGTACTTC	TRBD2	TRBV18	TRBJ2-5	-
CASTPYSGNTEAFF	TGTGCCAGTACTCCCTACTCCGGGAACACTGAAGCTTTCTTT	-	TRBV19	TRBJ1-1	-
CASSEIGTTGANVLTF	TGTGCCAGCAGTGAGATCGGGACTACCGGGGCCAACGTCCTGACTTTC	TRBD2	TRBV6-1	TRBJ2-6	once
CASSSQDAAQHF	TGTGCCAGCAGCTCACAAGATGCAGCCCAGCATTTT	-	TRBV5-6	TRBJ1-5	-
CASSTLTGGYEQYF	TGCGCCAGCAGCACGTTGACAGGGGGGTACGAGCAGTACTTC	TRBD1	TRBV5-1	TRBJ2-7	-
CASSNTMGGLSTDTQYF	TGTGCCAGCTCAAATACCATGGGCGGACTAAGCACAGATACGCAGTATTTT	-	TRBV18	TRBJ2-3	once
CASSGGDRDHEQYF	TGTGCCAGCAGCGGAGGGGACAGGGACCACGAGCAGTACTTC	TRBD1	TRBV9	TRBJ2-7	-